These 3 T cell receptor beta chains were sequenced from one sample in a study of OX40 agonist ivuxolimab in advanced cancers. The protocol was immunoSEQ multiplex PCR, while the TCRdb copy is restricted to in-frame clones and leaves out a portion. Counted here are roughly 60,000 clones, about 90% occurring once; the ten biggest clones make up around 15%. The sequencing here drew on CD4+ or CD8+ T cells sorted from blood, taken in a trial of the OX40 agonist ivuxolimab. The receptors here all came from an adult with an advanced solid tumor such as melanoma, head and neck, liver or kidney cancer.

This chain uses TRBV7-3 with TRBJ2-1; 15 bases align to TRBD2. Trimming took 5 bases from V and 8 from J; bases not matched to a gene: 19. This CDR3 spans 20 amino acids. Germline V gene data show CDR1 as SGHTA and CDR2 as FQGTGA. CDR3 sequence: CASSQTGLGLAGGARDEQFF. The CDR3 region has the DNA TGTGCCAGCAGCCAGACAGGGTTAGGACTAGCGGGAGGGGCCAGGGATGAGCAGTTCTTC. Using reference TRBV7-3 and TRBJ2-1 for the parts outside the CDR3, the full variable domain is GAGVSQTPSNKVTEKGKYVELRCDPISGHTALYWYRQSLGQGPEFLIYFQGTGAADDSGLPNDRFFAVRPEGSVSTLKIQRTERGDSAVYLCASSQTGLGLAGGARDEQFFGPGTRLTVL.

The rearrangement uses TRBV7-2 and TRBJ2-3; D not resolved. Germline V gene lookup returns CDR1 SGHTA and CDR2 FQGNSA. Trimming removed 2 bases from V and 3 bases from J, with 0 bases in between. The length of the CDR3 is 11 residues. The CDR3 sequence is CASSLTDTQYF. DNA for the CDR3: TGTGCCAGCAGCTTAACAGATACGCAGTATTTT.

As regards this clone: Sequence at one end of the junction differs from germline and may be a read error. The CDR3 DNA follows: TGTGCCACCAGCAGAGAGACTAGCACCGATACGCAGTATTTT. Its translation is CATSRETSTDTQYF. V gene TRBV15 combines with J gene TRBJ2-3; TRBD2 aligns across 7 bases. Germline CDR1 LNHNV, CDR2 YYDKDF (reference sequence). The CDR3 has 14 residues.